Following are 29 T cell receptor beta chains from one sample sequenced in a study of CD8 T cells in ankylosing spondylitis. Using its own MiXCR run on the 5' RACE reads, TCRdb lists one record per CDR3 protein. This table has roughly 180,000 distinct CDR3 sequences, over 10% appearing once. Material: blood, either unsorted or a sorted T cell fraction (not recorded which). Receptors originate from a female donor with ankylosing spondylitis or in good health (not recorded which).

This clonotype has at least ten counts. The V call is TRBV5-4, the J call TRBJ2-2; the D is unclear. This CDR3 is built from 15 residues. V was shortened by 4 bases and J by 1 base, with 11 bases between the two germline ends. Per the germline V gene, CDR1 is SGHNT and CDR2 is YYREEE (reference sequence). The CDR3 loop is CASSPRTENTGELFF. As DNA, the CDR3 is TGTGCCAGCAGCCCCCGGACGGAGAACACCGGGGAGCTGTTTTTT.

This clonotype was observed many times. This chain connects TRBV7-2 to TRBJ1-2; 7 positions agree with TRBD1. V lost 5 bases to trimming and J lost 4 bases; unmatched junction nucleotides: 7. The CDR3 sequence is 14 residues long. Germline CDR1 is SGHTA and CDR2 is FQGNSA. The CDR3 loop is CASSLRQGSYGYTF. The CDR3, as DNA: TGTGCCAGCAGCCTTAGACAGGGCAGCTATGGCTACACCTTC.

Comments on this clonotype: Since a much larger clone is just one base distant, this may be a read error. The gene calls are TRBV7-6 and TRBJ2-2; tentatively, D is TRBD2 (5 bases). Trimming cost V 5 bases and J 4 bases, with 11 bases left between them. CDR1 and CDR2 from the germline V gene are SGHVS and FNYEAQ. This CDR3 spans 14 amino acids. Here the CDR3 reads CASSRTLRTGELFF. CDR3 DNA: TGTGCCAGCAGCCGGACTTTACGCACCGGGGAGCTGTTTTTT.

This clonotype was seen a few times. The CDR3 reads CASSPPGTVNEKLFF. DNA of the CDR3: TGTGCCAGCTCACCACCGGGGACCGTAAATGAAAAACTGTTTTTT. V is TRBV18 and J is TRBJ1-4; a possible D gene is TRBD1 (5 bases). There are 15 residues in the CDR3. Germline CDR1 reads KGHSH; CDR2 reads LQKENI. V gave up 0 bases and J gave up 5 bases, with 10 bases separating them. Full variable domain (outside the CDR3, taken from reference TRBV18 and TRBJ1-4): NAGVMQNPRHLVRRRGQEARLRCSPMKGHSHVYWYRQLPEEGLKFMVYLQKENIIDESGMPKERFSAEFPKEGPSILRIQQVVRGDSAAYFCASSPPGTVNEKLFFGSGTQLSVL.

This clonotype has a count of ten or more. The V and J genes are TRBV27 and TRBJ1-5; D remains ambiguous. V gave up 3 bases and J gave up 1 base, with 13 bases separating them. This CDR3 has 16 amino acids. Germline loops: CDR1 MNHEY, CDR2 SMNVEV (reference sequence). CDR3 sequence: CASSFRSTGSNQPQHF. In DNA form, the CDR3 reads TGTGCCAGCAGTTTTCGATCCACGGGGAGCAATCAGCCCCAGCATTTT.

This clonotype was observed at least ten times. The chain carries TRBV7-3 and TRBJ2-1; D unclear. The V gene's germline CDR1 is SGHTA and CDR2 FQGTGA. The CDR3 has 13 amino acids. V was clipped by 5 bases and J by 6 bases, with 11 bases between them. This CDR3 is CASSETITNEQFF. As DNA, the CDR3 is TGTGCCAGCAGCGAGACCATAACCAATGAGCAGTTCTTC.

This chain links TRBV7-6 with TRBJ1-2; unclear D gene. V lost 5 bases, J lost 6 bases, and 13 bases lay in between. CDR1 and CDR2 (germline): SGHVS, FNYEAQ. This CDR3 has 13 amino acids. The CDR3, as DNA: TGTGCCAGCAGCCCCCCCGGGGTTAATGGCTACACCTTC. Encoded protein: CASSPPGVNGYTF.

V is TRBV7-6 and J is TRBJ2-1, with D possibly being TRBD2 (5 bases). The CDR3 spans 14 residues. V lost 5 bases to trimming and J lost 4 bases, with 12 bases between them. The germline V gene has CDR1 SGHVS and CDR2 FNYEAQ. This CDR3 reads CASSPARVYNEQFF. The CDR3, as DNA: TGTGCCAGCAGCCCCGCGAGGGTGTACAATGAGCAGTTCTTC.

As DNA, the CDR3 is TGCGCCAGCCATTCGGAGGAGACCGGGGGGTCGACTTTCTTT. Protein: CASHSEETGGSTFF. V and J are TRBV5-1 and TRBJ1-1; maybe TRBD1 (5 bases). Germline V gives CDR1 SGHRS, CDR2 YFSETQ. V was cut by 7 bases and J by 12 bases, with 25 bases left in between. The CDR3 is 14 residues long.

This clonotype was recorded once. One end of the junction varies from germline; a read error may be responsible. The chain is built from TRBV4-1 and TRBJ2-3, with 9 positions matching TRBD2. Germline values: CDR1 MGHRA, CDR2 YSYEKL. The CDR3 loop spans 16 amino acids. The DNA of the CDR3 is TGTGCCAGCAGCCCCGGGCCTAGCGGGATGTCAGATACGCAGTATTTT. Encoded protein: CASSPGPSGMSDTQYF.

This clonotype was observed many times. The chain couples TRBV5-1 to TRBJ2-4, with D perhaps TRBD2 (6 bases). The CDR3 has 13 amino acids. Per germline, CDR1 SGHRS and CDR2 YFSETQ. V was clipped by 2 bases and J by 7 bases, with 10 bases between them. The chain's CDR3 is CASSFEEGNIQYF. CDR3 coding DNA: TGCGCCAGCAGCTTTGAGGAGGGGAACATTCAGTACTTC. The full variable domain, in which reference TRBV5-1 and TRBJ2-4 provide the parts outside the CDR3, is KAGVTQTPRYLIKTRGQQVTLSCSPISGHRSVSWYQQTPGQGLQFLFEYFSETQRNKGNFPGRFSGRQFSNSRSEMNVSTLELGDSALYLCASSFEEGNIQYFGAGTRLSVL.

This chain uses TRBV12-3 or TRBV12-4 with TRBJ2-2; tentatively, D is TRBD2 (5 bases). V was shortened by 3 bases and J by 8 bases, with 13 bases between the two germline ends. The length of the CDR3 is 14 residues. CDR3: CASSFSPGVGELFF. CDR3 nucleotides: TGTGCCAGCAGTTTTTCGCCCGGGGTAGGGGAGCTGTTTTTT.

There are a few counts of this clonotype. The rearrangement uses TRBV4-3 and TRBJ1-5, with no clear D. Trimming removed 0 bases at V and 6 bases at J, with 12 bases between. The CDR3 has 15 residues. CDR1 and CDR2 from the germline V gene are LGHNA and YSLEER. CDR3 residues: CASSQDPTHLQPQHF. The CDR3 bases are TGCGCCAGCAGCCAAGATCCCACGCACCTTCAGCCCCAGCATTTT.

The V gene is TRBV18, the J gene TRBJ2-5; D possibly matches TRBD1 or TRBD2 (5 bases each). Trimming shortened V by 4 bases and J by 4 bases, and 19 bases separated the two germline ends. The CDR3 is 16 amino acids. Germline CDR1 reads KGHSH; CDR2 reads LQKENI. The DNA for the CDR3 is TGTGCCAGCTCACTATCCTCCGGGACCGCGTCAGAGACCCAGTACTTC. This gives the protein CASSLSSGTASETQYF.

Many counts were recorded for this clonotype. The CDR3 here is CASSGTGTSPSGYTF. The CDR3 DNA follows: TGTGCCAGCAGCGGGACGGGCACCAGCCCTTCTGGCTACACCTTC. This rearrangement joins TRBV9 to TRBJ1-2; D is unresolved. From germline, CDR1 is SGDLS and CDR2 YYNGEE. The CDR3 is 15 residues long. Trimming stripped 3 bases from V and 7 bases from J, with 19 bases between.

The genes are TRBV12-5 and TRBJ2-7; the D is unclear. Germline V gives CDR1 LGHNT, CDR2 FRNRAP. The CDR3 covers 11 residues. V lost 6 bases and J 5 bases, leaving 8 bases between the germline ends. The CDR3 bases are TGTGCTAGTGGGATTAGGGACGAGCAGTACTTC. Protein: CASGIRDEQYF.

This clonotype was seen ten or more times. This chain uses TRBV6-5 with TRBJ2-5, with 12 bases that match TRBD1. Per the germline V gene, CDR1 is MNHEY and CDR2 is SVGAGI. The CDR3 is made up of 16 amino acids. V lost 2 bases to trimming and J lost 5 bases; unmatched junction nucleotides: 6. The CDR3 protein is CASSYAGQGARETQYF. The CDR3 bases are TGTGCCAGCAGTTACGCGGGACAGGGGGCAAGGGAGACCCAGTACTTC.

The chain carries TRBV7-8 and TRBJ2-5; D remains ambiguous. Germline CDR1 SGHVS, CDR2 FQNEAQ. The CDR3 runs to 13 residues. V dropped 3 bases and J dropped 5 bases, with 10 bases sitting between them. The CDR3 DNA reads as TGTGCCAGCAGCTTTAGGGTCAGCGAGACCCAGTACTTC. This translates into CASSFRVSETQYF. Variable domain in full (rest from reference TRBV7-8 and TRBJ2-5): GAGVSQSPRYKVAKRGQDVALRCDPISGHVSLFWYQQALGQGPEFLTYFQNEAQLDKSGLPSDRFFAERPEGSVSTLKIQRTQQEDSAVYLCASSFRVSETQYFGPGTRLLVL.

This clonotype showed up many times. The CDR3, as DNA: TGTGCCAGCAGTTCCCCAGGGGCCAGCAGCTACGAGCAGTACTTC. Protein: CASSSPGASSYEQYF. The chain carries TRBV28 and TRBJ2-7; weak D call: TRBD1 (6 bases). CDR1 MDHEN and CDR2 SYDVKM come from the germline V gene. The CDR3 loop spans 15 amino acids. V was cut by 4 bases and J by 3 bases, with 16 bases left in between.

This clonotype was seen at least ten times. The chain carries TRBV12-3 or TRBV12-4 and TRBJ2-1, with 7 bases that match TRBD2. The CDR3 has 15 residues. Losses at the gene ends were 3 bases for V and 7 bases for J; bases not matched to a gene: 9. The DNA of the CDR3 is TGTGCCAGCAGTTTGTCTAGCGGAGGGGTGAATGAGCAGTTCTTC. This codes for CASSLSSGGVNEQFF.

This clonotype was seen more than once but under ten times. This chain joins TRBV11-2 and TRBJ2-5; D is possibly TRBD1 or TRBD2 (5 bases each). V was trimmed by 2 bases and J by 3 bases, leaving 22 bases between them. The CDR3 sequence is 18 residues long. Per the germline V gene, CDR1 is SGHAT and CDR2 is FQNNGV. CDR3 sequence reads: CASSLQGLGPFPKETQYF. CDR3 sequence (DNA): TGTGCCAGCAGCTTACAGGGCTTGGGACCGTTCCCAAAAGAGACCCAGTACTTC.

On this clonotype: A much larger clone sits a single nucleotide away, making a read error possible. V gene TRBV4-3 combines with J gene TRBJ2-1; D remains ambiguous. This CDR3 spans 15 amino acids. V was clipped by 1 base and J by 3 bases, with 10 bases between them. CDR1 is LGHNA, CDR2 YSLEER, per germline. The CDR3 region is CASSQALVDYNEQFF. For the CDR3, the DNA is TGCGCCAGCAGCCAAGCTCTGGTAGACTACAATGAGCAGTTCTTC.

This clonotype was seen many times. The chain combines TRBV24-1 with TRBJ2-1; D tentatively fits TRBD1 or TRBD2 (5 bases each). The V gene lost 8 bases and the J gene lost 4 bases, with 17 bases spanning the gap. Germline CDR1 reads KGHDR; CDR2 reads SFDVKD. The CDR3 spans 15 residues. The CDR3 sequence: CATTRPGAIYNEQFF. DNA of the CDR3: TGTGCCACCACGAGGCCCGGGGCGATATACAATGAGCAGTTCTTC.

This clonotype was found many times. The chain recombines TRBV7-2 with TRBJ2-3; D not resolved. This CDR3 is built from 16 residues. In germline, CDR1 is SGHTA, CDR2 FQGNSA. Trimming took off 1 base at V and 3 bases at J, with 14 bases between the two ends. CDR3 sequence: CASSLVLGGPTDTQYF. The CDR3 DNA reads as TGTGCCAGCAGCTTAGTACTTGGTGGGCCTACAGATACGCAGTATTTT.

In its sample, this clonotype was seen many times. DNA for the CDR3: TGTGCCAGCAGCTTTTCGGCACAGGGCGATGAAAAACTGTTTTTT. Protein: CASSFSAQGDEKLFF. The gene calls are TRBV5-5 and TRBJ1-4; D perhaps matches TRBD1 (6 bases). Germline CDR1 and CDR2: SGHKS and YYEKEE (reference sequence). The CDR3 spans 15 residues. Trimming took off 2 bases at V and 6 bases at J, with 14 bases between the two ends.

The chain uses TRBV4-1 and TRBJ2-1; maybe TRBD2 (5 bases). V gave up 0 bases and J gave up 10 bases, with 19 bases separating them. CDR3 length: 16 residues. The germline CDR1 and CDR2 sequences are MGHRA and YSYEKL. The CDR3 reads CASSQEPGIGAAEQFF. The CDR3 DNA is TGCGCCAGCAGCCAAGAACCCGGGATTGGCGCGGCGGAGCAGTTCTTC.

This clonotype was seen ten or more times. The chain uses TRBV24-1 and TRBJ1-2, with D possibly TRBD1 on 6 matching bases. The V end was cut by 3 bases, the J end by 2 bases, with 18 bases between. CDR3 length: 17 residues. Germline V gene lookup returns CDR1 KGHDR and CDR2 SFDVKD. CDR3 DNA sequence: TGTGCCACCAGTGATGCACCCGGGGGGGGCAGCAACTATGGCTACACCTTC. It specifies CATSDAPGGGSNYGYTF.

This clonotype has only a few counts. The chain recombines TRBV5-1 with TRBJ1-1; weak D call: TRBD1 (5 bases). V gave up 5 bases and J gave up 3 bases, with 14 bases separating them. The CDR3 length is 14 residues. From germline, CDR1 is SGHRS and CDR2 YFSETQ. In nucleotides, the CDR3 is TGCGCCAGCAGGGTCCAGGGTTTGGACACTGAAGCTTTCTTT. This codes for CASRVQGLDTEAFF.

This clonotype came up many times. The CDR3 bases are TGTGCCAGCAGTGACGGGACAGGGAGCACAGATACGCAGTATTTT. Translation gives CASSDGTGSTDTQYF. This chain joins TRBV6-4 and TRBJ2-3, with 9 bases lining up with TRBD1. This CDR3 is built from 15 residues. Germline CDR1 is MRHNA and CDR2 is SNTAGT. J was trimmed by 0 bases and V by 2 bases; bases with no gene match: 0.